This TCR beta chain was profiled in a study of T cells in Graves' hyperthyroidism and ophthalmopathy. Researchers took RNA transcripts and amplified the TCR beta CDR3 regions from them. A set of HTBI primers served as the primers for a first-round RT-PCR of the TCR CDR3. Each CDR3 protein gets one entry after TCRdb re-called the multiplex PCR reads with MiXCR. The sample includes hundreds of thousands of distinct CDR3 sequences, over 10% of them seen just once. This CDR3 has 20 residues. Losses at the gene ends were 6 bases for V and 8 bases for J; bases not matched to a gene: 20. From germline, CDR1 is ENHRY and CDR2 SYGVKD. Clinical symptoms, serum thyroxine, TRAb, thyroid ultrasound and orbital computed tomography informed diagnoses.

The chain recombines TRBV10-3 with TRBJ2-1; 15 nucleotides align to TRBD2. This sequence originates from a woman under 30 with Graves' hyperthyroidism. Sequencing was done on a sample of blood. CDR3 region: CAISPGIGLAGGPKVYEQFF. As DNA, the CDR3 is TGTGCCATCAGCCCCGGTATTGGACTAGCGGGAGGGCCGAAGGTATATGAGCAGTTCTTC.